This TCR beta chain appears in the sequencing data of a study of neurological immune-mediated disorders. With 10-nucleotide random UMIs included, cDNA was synthesized by 5'RACE. MiXCR was run by TCRdb on the 5' RACE reads, yielding one entry per CDR3 protein. The data show tens of thousands of distinct CDR3 sequences, 8.5% to 12% seen once. Ten or more counts support this clonotype. CDR3 length equals 14 residues. Germline V CDR1 and CDR2: SGHVS, FQNEAQ. V lost 2 bases and J lost 10; bases outside the gene matches: 5. The clonotype was recovered from a woman aged 60 to 75 with HTLV-1-associated myelopathy (HAM/TSP). Specimen: PBMCs. The chain uses TRBV7-8 and TRBJ1-6; 7 nucleotides agree with TRBD1. Written as DNA, the CDR3 is TGTGCCAGCAGCTTATATACAGGGGTATCACCCCTCCACTTT. Encoded protein: CASSLYTGVSPLHF.